This entry concerns a single TCR beta chain. Its antigen is unidentified. This CDR3 is built from 13 residues. Germline V gives CDR1 LNHNV, CDR2 YYDKDF (reference sequence). Trimming removed 2 bases from V and 6 bases from J, with 11 bases in between. PCR was performed using 60 Vbeta and 13 Jbeta primers. Sequencing was performed with immunoSEQ multiplex PCR; in TCRdb, only in-frame clones are kept and a portion is missing. The sample table includes 70,000 to 80,000 clones. This entry is derived from a study of cytomegalovirus exposure and HLA in healthy donors. Study-wide points: Among TCR sequences, most were rare, though some public TCRs appeared in many donors. Through in vitro validation, a few CMV-associated chains were shown to be specific for CMV antigens. The authors later linked a missense DCLRE1C variant to TCR beta V- and J-gene trimming.

The chain carries TRBV15 and TRBJ2-7, with D possibly TRBD1 on 5 matching bases. The sequence was obtained from a man between 40 and 49 years old in good health and CMV-seronegative. The sample was PBMCs. This CDR3 reads CATSRNTGVEQYF. In nucleotides, the CDR3 is TGTGCCACCAGCAGAAACACAGGCGTCGAGCAGTACTTC.